One sample yielded the 11 T cell receptor beta chains listed below, sequenced in a study of T cell responses to AZD1222 COVID-19 vaccine. Assay used: immunoSEQ multiplex PCR; TCRdb lists only in-frame clones, some missing. The repertoire includes fewer than 120,000 clones, over 90% of them detected once, and about 3.1% sits in the top ten. The material sequenced was peripheral blood, taken 28 days after the second AZD1222 dose. The origin of the receptors is an adult who received the AZD1222 COVID-19 vaccine.

The chain is built from TRBV19 and TRBJ2-7; possible D gene TRBD1, 5 bases. The CDR3 consists of 13 residues. With 2 bases removed from V and 9 bases from J, the gap between germline ends came to 14 bases. Germline-derived CDR1 and CDR2 are LNHDA and SQIVND (reference sequence). This CDR3 reads CASSIKERGTQYF. The CDR3 DNA is TGTGCCAGTAGTATAAAAGAAAGGGGAACGCAGTACTTC.

The V and J genes are TRBV5-4 and TRBJ2-5; D is perhaps TRBD1 or TRBD2 (5 bases each). From germline, CDR1 is SGHNT and CDR2 YYREEE (reference sequence). The germline V and J ends were trimmed by 2 bases and 11 bases, with 13 bases remaining between them. This CDR3 contains 12 residues. The CDR3 coding sequence is TGTGCCAGCAGCTTTGGGGGATTAAAACAGTACTTC. Translating it yields CASSFGGLKQYF.

The rearrangement uses TRBV25-1 and TRBJ1-3; 8 nucleotides line up with TRBD1. After removal of 0 bases from V and 5 bases from J, the junction contained 9 bases not matched to a gene. Germline V gene data show CDR1 as MGHDK and CDR2 as SYGVNS. The CDR3 is made up of 17 amino acids. CDR3 amino acids: CASSEYTRTGRRNTIYF. The CDR3 DNA follows: TGTGCCAGCAGTGAATATACCCGGACAGGGCGCCGAAACACCATATATTTT. Full variable domain (rest looked up from reference TRBV25-1 and TRBJ1-3): EADIYQTPRYLVIGTGKKITLECSQTMGHDKMYWYQQDPGMELHLIHYSYGVNSTEKGDLSSESTVSRIRTEHFPLTLESARPSHTSQYLCASSEYTRTGRRNTIYFGEGSWLTVV.

The CDR3 region has the DNA TGCGCCAGCAGCTTGTTTGCCTCTGGAAACACCATATATTTT. It is translated as CASSLFASGNTIYF. The rearrangement uses TRBV5-1 and TRBJ1-3; the D is unclear. V lost 1 base to trimming and J lost 0 bases, with 5 bases between them. Germline lookup yields CDR1 SGHRS and CDR2 YFSETQ. CDR3 length equals 14 residues.

The chain recombines TRBV28 with TRBJ2-2; D could derive from TRBD1 or TRBD2 (6 bases each). V was cut by 2 bases and J by 6 bases, with 13 bases left in between. The CDR3 is 15 residues long. The germline CDR1 and CDR2 sequences are MDHEN and SYDVKM. The DNA of the CDR3 is TGTGCCAGCAGTTTACAGGGGAGGTTAGCCGGGGAGCTGTTTTTT. Its translation: CASSLQGRLAGELFF.

The rearrangement joins TRBV2 to TRBJ1-6; no definite D call. V shed 8 bases and J shed 6 bases, with 14 bases lying between them. The CDR3 has 14 residues. Per germline, CDR1 SNHLY and CDR2 FYNNEI. The CDR3 sequence is CASGVLTLNSPLHF. CDR3 nucleotides: TGTGCCAGCGGGGTTCTGACCCTTAATTCACCCCTCCACTTT.

This clone came up once. The J gene is TRBJ1-5, the V gene TRBV15; TRBD1 might be the D (5 bases). The germline V and J ends were trimmed by 1 base and 0 bases, with 10 bases remaining between them. The CDR3 sequence is 16 residues long. The germline V gene has CDR1 LNHNV and CDR2 YYDKDF (reference sequence). In DNA, the CDR3 is TGTGCCACCAGCAGAGGTGACAGCCATAGCAATCAGCCCCAGCATTTT. Protein: CATSRGDSHSNQPQHF. Full variable domain (missing parts from reference TRBV15 and TRBJ1-5): DAMVIQNPRYQVTQFGKPVTLSCSQTLNHNVMYWYQQKSSQAPKLLFHYYDKDFNNEADTPDNFQSRRPNTSFCFLDIRSPGLGDTAMYLCATSRGDSHSNQPQHFGDGTRLSIL.

This sequence joins TRBV6-5 and TRBJ1-6; 8 bases map to TRBD1. CDR1 and CDR2 from the germline V gene are MNHEY and SVGAGI. Trimming took 5 bases from V and 9 from J; bases not matched to a gene: 6. The CDR3 extends over 14 amino acids. Here the CDR3 reads CASSPDRGSSPLHF. DNA of the CDR3: TGTGCCAGCAGTCCCGACAGGGGAAGTTCACCCCTCCACTTT.

V is TRBV12-3 or TRBV12-4 and J is TRBJ1-5; D gene uncertain. The CDR3 runs 12 residues. V dropped 6 bases and J dropped 7 bases, with 10 bases sitting between them. The CDR3 coding sequence is TGTGCCAGCAGCCAGGCCCACCAGCCCCAGCATTTT. This codes for CASSQAHQPQHF.

The genes are TRBV4-1 and TRBJ1-3, with D perhaps matching TRBD1 (5 bases). The CDR3 loop spans 15 amino acids. Trimming took 0 bases from V and 4 from J, leaving 10 bases between them. The germline V gene has CDR1 MGHRA and CDR2 YSYEKL. The CDR3 protein is CASSQDGWGGNTIYF. In DNA form, the CDR3 reads TGCGCCAGCAGCCAAGATGGGTGGGGGGGAAACACCATATATTTT.

The rearrangement uses TRBV6-2 or TRBV6-3 and TRBJ2-5, with TRBD2 as a possible D gene (6 bases). V lost 5 bases to trimming and J lost 5 bases, with 18 bases between them. This CDR3 has 15 amino acids. CDR1 and CDR2 from the germline V gene are MNHEY and SVGEGT. The CDR3 DNA reads TGTGCCAGCAGTACGGAGGGGCGCGTTTGGGAGACCCAGTACTTC. Translated: CASSTEGRVWETQYF.